The clone carrying this T cell receptor beta chain was detected only a few times. The CDR3 runs to 19 residues. The germline V gene has CDR1 SNHLY and CDR2 FYNNEI. Losses at the gene ends were 6 bases for V and 2 bases for J; bases not matched to a gene: 18. PCR employed 60 Vbeta and 13 Jbeta primers. Profiled with immunoSEQ multiplex PCR; TCRdb holds only in-frame clones, not every one. The data hold 150,000 or so clones, with about two thirds observed a single time. This record belongs to a study of cytomegalovirus exposure and HLA in healthy donors. The receptor was isolated from a man aged 30-40 years in good health and CMV-seropositive. The chain combines TRBV2 with TRBJ2-7; 11 bases map to TRBD2. The sequenced material came from PBMCs. CDR3 protein: CASRYYATSGSGRPYEQYF. In DNA form, the CDR3 reads TGTGCCAGCAGGTACTACGCCACTAGCGGGAGTGGTAGGCCCTACGAGCAGTACTTC.